This T cell receptor (beta chain) stems from a study of Ad26.COV2.S vaccination and SARS-CoV-2 variants. About the research overall: Donor was in the COV1001 Ad26.COV2.S trial arm. Administration of Ad26.COV2.S was intramuscular, either once or twice 56 days apart. General study results and limits: Assessments of TCR breadth and depth may have underestimated the total T cell responses.

Regarding treatment: about 20 received Ad26.COV2.S at low or high dose, single or two shots; 5 received placebo; per-sample allocation not given. Day 63 following the first vaccine or placebo injection was when the samples were taken. Ad26.COV2.S expressed prefusion-stabilized spike from the original Wuhan strain. This table comes from immunoSEQ multiplex PCR, and its TCRdb copy is limited to in-frame clones, with some not included. Seen here are 300,000 to 350,000 clones, approximately 86% observed once, and the top ten hold 9.5% to 12%. CDR1 and CDR2 from the germline V gene are SNHLY and FYNNEI. Germline trimming cut 4 bases from V and 5 bases from J; bases unmatched to any gene: 8. The CDR3 sequence is 14 residues long. Concerning this clone: What it recognizes is unknown.

The sample consisted of peripheral blood, taken in a trial of Ad26.COV2.S vaccine versus placebo. The V call is TRBV2, the J call TRBJ2-7; 7 bases map to TRBD1. The TCR was taken from a person between 18 and 65 years old who received the Ad26.COV2.S COVID-19 vaccine or a placebo. CDR3 bases: TGTGCCAGCAGTGTGGGTCAGGGGGTGAACGAGCAGTACTTC. This codes for CASSVGQGVNEQYF.